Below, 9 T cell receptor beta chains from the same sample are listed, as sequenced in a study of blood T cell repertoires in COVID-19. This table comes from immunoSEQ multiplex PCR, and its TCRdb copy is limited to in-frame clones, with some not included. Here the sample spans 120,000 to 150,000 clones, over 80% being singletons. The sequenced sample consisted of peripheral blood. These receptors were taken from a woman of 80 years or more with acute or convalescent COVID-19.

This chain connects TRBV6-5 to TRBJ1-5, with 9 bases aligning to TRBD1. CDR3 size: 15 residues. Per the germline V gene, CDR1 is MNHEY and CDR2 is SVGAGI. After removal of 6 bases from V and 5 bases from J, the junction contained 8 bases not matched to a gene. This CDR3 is CASRARDRVDQPQHF. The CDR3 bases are TGTGCCAGCAGGGCCCGGGACAGGGTGGATCAGCCCCAGCATTTT.

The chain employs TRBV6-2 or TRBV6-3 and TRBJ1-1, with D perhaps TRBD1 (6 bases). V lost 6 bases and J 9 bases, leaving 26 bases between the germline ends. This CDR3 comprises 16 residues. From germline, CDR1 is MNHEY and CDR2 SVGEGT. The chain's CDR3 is CASSFGGRGVALKAFF. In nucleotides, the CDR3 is TGTGCCAGCAGCTTCGGGGGGCGAGGGGTCGCACTGAAAGCTTTCTTT.

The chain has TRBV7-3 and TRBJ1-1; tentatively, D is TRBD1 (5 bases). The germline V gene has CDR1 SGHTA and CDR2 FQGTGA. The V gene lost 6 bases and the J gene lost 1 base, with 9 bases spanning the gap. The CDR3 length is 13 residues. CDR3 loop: CASSPQGNTEAFF. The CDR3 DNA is TGTGCCAGCAGTCCCCAGGGGAACACTGAAGCTTTCTTT.

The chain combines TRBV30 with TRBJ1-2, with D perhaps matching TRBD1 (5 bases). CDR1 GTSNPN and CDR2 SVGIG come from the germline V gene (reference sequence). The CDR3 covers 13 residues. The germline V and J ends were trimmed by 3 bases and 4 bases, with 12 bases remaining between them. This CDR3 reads CAWRASGGYGYTF. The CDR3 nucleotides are TGTGCCTGGAGGGCAAGCGGGGGCTATGGCTACACCTTC.

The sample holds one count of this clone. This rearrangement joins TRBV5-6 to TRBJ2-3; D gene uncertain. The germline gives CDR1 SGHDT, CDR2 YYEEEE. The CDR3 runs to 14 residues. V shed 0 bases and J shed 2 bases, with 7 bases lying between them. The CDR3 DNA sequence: TGTGCCAGCAGCTTGGCGATGGCCACAGATACGCAGTATTTT. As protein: CASSLAMATDTQYF.

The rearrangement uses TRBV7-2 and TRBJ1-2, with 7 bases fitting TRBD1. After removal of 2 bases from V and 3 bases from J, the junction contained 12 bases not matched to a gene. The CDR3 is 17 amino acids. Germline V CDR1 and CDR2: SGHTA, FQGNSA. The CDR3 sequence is CASSLRFDRATDYGYTF. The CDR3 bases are TGTGCCAGCAGCTTAAGATTCGACAGGGCAACTGACTATGGCTACACCTTC.

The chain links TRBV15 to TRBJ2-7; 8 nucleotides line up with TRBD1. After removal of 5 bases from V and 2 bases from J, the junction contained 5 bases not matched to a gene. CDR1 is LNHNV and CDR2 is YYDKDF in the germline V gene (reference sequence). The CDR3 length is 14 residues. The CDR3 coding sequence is TGTGCCACCAGCCCCCGGACAGGGCCCTACGAGCAGTACTTC. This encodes CATSPRTGPYEQYF.

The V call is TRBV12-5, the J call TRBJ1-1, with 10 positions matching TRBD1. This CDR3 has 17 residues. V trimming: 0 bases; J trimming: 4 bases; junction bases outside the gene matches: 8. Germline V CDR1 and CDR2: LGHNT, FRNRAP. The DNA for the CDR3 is TGTGCTAGTGGTTTGGTATATGGGACAGGGGTATTCACTGAAGCTTTCTTT. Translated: CASGLVYGTGVFTEAFF. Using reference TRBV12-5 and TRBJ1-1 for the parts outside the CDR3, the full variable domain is DARVTQTPRHKVTEMGQEVTMRCQPILGHNTVFWYRQTMMQGLELLAYFRNRAPLDDSGMPKDRFSAEMPDATLATLKIQPSEPRDSAVYFCASGLVYGTGVFTEAFFGQGTRLTVV.

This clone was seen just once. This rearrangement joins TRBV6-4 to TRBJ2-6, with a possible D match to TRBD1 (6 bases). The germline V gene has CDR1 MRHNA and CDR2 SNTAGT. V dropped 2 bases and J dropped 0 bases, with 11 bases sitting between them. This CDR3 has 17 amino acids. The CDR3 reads CASSDETGLSGANVLTF. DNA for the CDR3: TGTGCCAGCAGTGACGAGACAGGCCTCTCTGGGGCCAACGTCCTGACTTTC.